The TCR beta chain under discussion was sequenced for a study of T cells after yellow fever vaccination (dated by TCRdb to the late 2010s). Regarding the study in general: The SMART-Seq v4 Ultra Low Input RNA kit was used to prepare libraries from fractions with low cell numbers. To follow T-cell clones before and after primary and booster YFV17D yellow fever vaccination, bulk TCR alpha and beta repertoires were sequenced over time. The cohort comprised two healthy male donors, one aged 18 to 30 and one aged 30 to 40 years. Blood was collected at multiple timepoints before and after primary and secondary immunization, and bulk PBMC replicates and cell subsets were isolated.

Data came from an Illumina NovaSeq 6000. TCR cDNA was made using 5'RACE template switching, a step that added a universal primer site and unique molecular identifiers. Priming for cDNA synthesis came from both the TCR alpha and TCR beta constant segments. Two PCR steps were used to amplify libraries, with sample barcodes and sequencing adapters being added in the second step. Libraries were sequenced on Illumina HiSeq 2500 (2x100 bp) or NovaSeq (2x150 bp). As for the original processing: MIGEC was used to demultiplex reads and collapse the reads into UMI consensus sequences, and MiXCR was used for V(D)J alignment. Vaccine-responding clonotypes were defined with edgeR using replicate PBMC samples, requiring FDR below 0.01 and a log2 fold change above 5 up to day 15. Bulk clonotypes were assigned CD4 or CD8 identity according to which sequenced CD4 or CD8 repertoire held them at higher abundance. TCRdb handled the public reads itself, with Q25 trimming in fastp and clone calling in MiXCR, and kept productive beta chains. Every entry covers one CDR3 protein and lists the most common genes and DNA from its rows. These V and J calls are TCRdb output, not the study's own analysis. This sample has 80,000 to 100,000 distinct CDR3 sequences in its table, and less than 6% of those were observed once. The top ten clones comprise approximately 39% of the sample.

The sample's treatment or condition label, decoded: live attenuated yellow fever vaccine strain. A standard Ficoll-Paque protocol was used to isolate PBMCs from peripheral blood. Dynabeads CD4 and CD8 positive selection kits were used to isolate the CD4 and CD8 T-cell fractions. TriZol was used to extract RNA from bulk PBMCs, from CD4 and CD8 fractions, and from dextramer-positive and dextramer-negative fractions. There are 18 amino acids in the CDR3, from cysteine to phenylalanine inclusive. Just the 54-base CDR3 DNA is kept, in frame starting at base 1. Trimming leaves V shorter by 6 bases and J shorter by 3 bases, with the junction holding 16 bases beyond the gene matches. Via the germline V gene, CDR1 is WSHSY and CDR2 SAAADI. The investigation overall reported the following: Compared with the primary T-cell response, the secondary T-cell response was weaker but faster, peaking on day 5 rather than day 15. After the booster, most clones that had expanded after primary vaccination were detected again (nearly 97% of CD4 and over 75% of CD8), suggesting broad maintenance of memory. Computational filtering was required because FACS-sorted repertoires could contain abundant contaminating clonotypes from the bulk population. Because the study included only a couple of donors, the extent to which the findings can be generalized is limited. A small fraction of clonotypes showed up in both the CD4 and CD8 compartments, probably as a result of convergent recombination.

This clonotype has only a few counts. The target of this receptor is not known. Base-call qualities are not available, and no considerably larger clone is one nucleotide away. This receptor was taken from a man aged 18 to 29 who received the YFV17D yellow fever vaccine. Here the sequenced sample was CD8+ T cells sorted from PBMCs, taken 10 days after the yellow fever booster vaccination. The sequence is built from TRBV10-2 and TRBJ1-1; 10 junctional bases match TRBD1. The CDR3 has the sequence CASRTTGTGDSWDTEAFF. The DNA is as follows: TGCGCCAGCAGGACAACCGGGACAGGGGATTCCTGGGACACTGAAGCTTTCTTT.